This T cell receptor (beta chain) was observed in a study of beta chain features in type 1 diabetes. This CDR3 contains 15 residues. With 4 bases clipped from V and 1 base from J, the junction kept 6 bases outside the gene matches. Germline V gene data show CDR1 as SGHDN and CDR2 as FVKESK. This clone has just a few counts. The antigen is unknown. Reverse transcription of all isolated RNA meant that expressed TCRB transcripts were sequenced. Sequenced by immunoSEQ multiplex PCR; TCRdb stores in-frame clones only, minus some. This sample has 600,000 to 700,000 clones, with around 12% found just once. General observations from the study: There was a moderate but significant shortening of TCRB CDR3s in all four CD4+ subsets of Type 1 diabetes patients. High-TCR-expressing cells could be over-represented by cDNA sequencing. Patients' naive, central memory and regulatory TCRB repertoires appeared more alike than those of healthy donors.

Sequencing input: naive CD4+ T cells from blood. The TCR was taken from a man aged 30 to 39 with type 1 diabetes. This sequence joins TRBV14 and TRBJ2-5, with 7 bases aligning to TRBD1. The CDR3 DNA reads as TGTGCCAGCAGCCCAAGGGGGCTAGCCCAAGAGACCCAGTACTTC. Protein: CASSPRGLAQETQYF.